This T cell receptor (beta chain) was captured in a study of early T cells in non-severe SARS-CoV-2 infection. Study-level background: Sequencing targeted bulk RNA from unsorted whole blood, leaving chains unpaired. The study's findings and limits: Matches to VDJdb favored anti-spike CD8 responses and missed private and CD4 specificities.

Unique molecular identifiers were affixed to single, distinct cDNA molecules. TCRdb reprocessed the 5' RACE reads via MiXCR and lists one record per CDR3 protein. The sample lists under 70,000 distinct CDR3 sequences, 14% to 15% occurring once. A remark on this clonotype: Its antigen is still unknown.

This specimen was whole blood, taken at baseline. This TCR was recovered from an adult who was a healthcare worker with PCR-confirmed SARS-CoV-2 infection or an uninfected control (not recorded which).

This CDR3 is CASSVRRITDTQYF. In DNA form, the CDR3 reads TGTGCCAGCAGCGTACGTCGGATCACAGATACGCAGTATTTT. The rearrangement uses TRBV9 and TRBJ2-3; D unclear. The V end was cut by 1 base, the J end by 2 bases, with 8 bases between. Germline loops: CDR1 SGDLS, CDR2 YYNGEE. The CDR3 is 14 amino acids.